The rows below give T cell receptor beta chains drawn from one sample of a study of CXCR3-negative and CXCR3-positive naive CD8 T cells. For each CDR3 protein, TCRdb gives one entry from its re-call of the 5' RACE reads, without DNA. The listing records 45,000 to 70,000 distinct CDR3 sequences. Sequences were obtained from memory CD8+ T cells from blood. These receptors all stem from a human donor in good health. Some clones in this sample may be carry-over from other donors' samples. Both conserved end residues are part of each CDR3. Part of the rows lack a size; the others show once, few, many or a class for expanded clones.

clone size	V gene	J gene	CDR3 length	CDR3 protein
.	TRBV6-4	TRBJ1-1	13	CASSFGEDTEAFF
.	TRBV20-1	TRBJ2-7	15	CSARKSSGDFYEQYF
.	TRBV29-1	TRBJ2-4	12	CSIRGLENIQYF
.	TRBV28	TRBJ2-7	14	CASSRTGYSYEQYF
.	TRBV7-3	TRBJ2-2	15	CASSFLAGNTGELFF
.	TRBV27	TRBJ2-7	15	CASSYSAGRSSEQYF
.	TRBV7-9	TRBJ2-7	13	CASSTGVVYEQYF
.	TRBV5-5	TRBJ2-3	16	CASSSEPDSYTDTQYF
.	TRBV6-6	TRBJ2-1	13	CASSTNRDNEQFF
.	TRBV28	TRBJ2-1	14	CASSLQGTYNEQFF
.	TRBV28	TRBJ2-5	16	CASSSVLGQGAETQYF
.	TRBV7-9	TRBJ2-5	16	CASSQPGLESQETQYF
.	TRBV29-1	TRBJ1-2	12	CSVEDRSYGYTF
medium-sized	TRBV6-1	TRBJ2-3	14	CASSGTGGSDTQYF
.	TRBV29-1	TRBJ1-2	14	CSVEDHRGWVGYTF
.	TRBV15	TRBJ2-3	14	CATSVEDRTDTQYF